Included here is one TCR beta chain sequence, with context. These data come from a study of CD8 T cells in ankylosing spondylitis. In making TCR beta libraries, quantitative 5'-RACE with molecular barcodes was used. TCRdb re-analysed the 5' RACE reads in MiXCR, keeping a single row per CDR3 protein. The table records about 110,000 distinct CDR3 sequences, 20% to 30% of them present only once. The CDR3 sequence is 15 residues long. Trimming shortened V by 5 bases and J by 3 bases, and 16 bases separated the two germline ends. The sequenced sample consisted of synovial fluid, either unsorted or a sorted T cell fraction (not recorded which). The chain recombines TRBV12-3 or TRBV12-4 with TRBJ1-1; D possibly corresponds to TRBD1 (5 bases). The receptor was derived from a male donor with ankylosing spondylitis. This chain's CDR3 is CASSPTGWGDTEAFF. CDR3 bases: TGTGCCAGCAGTCCTACCGGGTGGGGGGACACTGAAGCTTTCTTT.